The entry below describes one T cell receptor (beta chain). The data originate from a study of regulatory T cells in long-lasting Graves disease. As to time point: newly diagnosed GD, antithyroid drugs for less than 3 months. PBMC RNA served as the TCR library source. This CDR3 has 14 residues. Germline V lookup: CDR1 SGHRS, CDR2 YFSETQ. Trimming stripped 2 bases from V and 5 bases from J, with 13 bases between. Building the TCR beta libraries relied on iRepertoire HTBI primers, and CDR3 regions underwent Arm-PCR. TCRdb fed the multiplex PCR reads into MiXCR, producing one record per CDR3 protein. The repertoire holds hundreds of thousands of distinct CDR3 sequences, with 16% as singletons. The same data also went into a second study, on T cells in Graves' hyperthyroidism and ophthalmopathy.

The material sequenced was peripheral blood mononuclear cells (PBMCs), taken at new diagnosis, from a patient treated with antithyroid drugs. The sequence was obtained from a woman aged 30 to 39 with Graves disease. V and J are TRBV5-1 and TRBJ2-5; weak D call: TRBD2 (6 bases). CDR3 in amino acids: CASSFGGNPETQYF. The CDR3 nucleotides are TGCGCCAGCAGCTTCGGCGGGAATCCTGAGACCCAGTACTTC.